What follows are 13 T cell receptor beta chains derived from one specimen sequenced in a study of control samples from healthy donors and cancer patients. The repertoire was sequenced with immunoSEQ multiplex PCR; TCRdb's copy has only in-frame clones and lacks some. The sample yields around 250,000 clones, roughly 87% seen once. Sequencing input: PBMCs. Receptors were obtained from a woman aged 55-70 years with lung cancer.

The rearrangement uses TRBV6-1 and TRBJ1-5, with D possibly TRBD1 on 6 matching bases. The germline V and J ends were trimmed by 3 bases and 4 bases, with 7 bases remaining between them. Looked up from germline, CDR1 is MNHNS and CDR2 is SASEGT. The CDR3 extends over 13 amino acids. This chain's CDR3 is CASSEQGNQPQHF. The CDR3 DNA follows: TGTGCCAGCAGTGAGCAGGGGAATCAGCCCCAGCATTTT.

This clone was picked up one time. This chain uses TRBV10-3 with TRBJ2-7; D possibly corresponds to TRBD1 (5 bases). CDR3 length equals 12 residues. The V end lost 10 bases, the J end lost 0 bases, and 10 bases lay between the germline ends. Per germline, CDR1 ENHRY and CDR2 SYGVKD. The CDR3 DNA is TGTGCCACGAGACAGAGCTCCTACGAGCAGTACTTC. Residues: CATRQSSYEQYF.

This chain connects TRBV2 to TRBJ1-3; D not certain. CDR1 is SNHLY, CDR2 FYNNEI, per germline. Trimming removed 8 bases from V and 2 bases from J, with 13 bases in between. The CDR3 has 14 amino acids. The CDR3 loop reads CASVRTVTGNTIYF. The CDR3 nucleotides read TGTGCCAGCGTTCGGACTGTAACTGGAAACACCATATATTTT.

The chain is built from TRBV28 and TRBJ2-3; TRBD2 agrees at 8 bases. Looked up from germline, CDR1 is MDHEN and CDR2 is SYDVKM. J was trimmed by 2 bases and V by 3 bases; bases with no gene match: 4. The CDR3 runs to 15 residues. The CDR3 region has the DNA TGTGCCAGCAGTTTTCAGGGACTAGTCACAGATACGCAGTATTTT. Amino acids: CASSFQGLVTDTQYF.

CDR3 residues: CASSPTSHEQFF. Written as DNA, the CDR3 is TGTGCCAGCTCACCAACCAGTCATGAGCAGTTCTTC. The rearrangement links TRBV18 to TRBJ2-1; the D is unclear. The CDR3 totals 12 residues. The V gene lost 2 bases and the J gene lost 8 bases, with 7 bases spanning the gap. CDR1 KGHSH and CDR2 LQKENI come from the germline V gene.

This sequence joins TRBV6-5 and TRBJ1-5; a weak D match, TRBD1 (5 bases). V gave up 10 bases and J gave up 1 base, with 14 bases separating them. Germline V gene data show CDR1 as MNHEY and CDR2 as SVGAGI. The length of the CDR3 is 14 residues. CDR3 residues: CANPPGSSNQPQHF. CDR3 coding DNA: TGTGCCAACCCCCCAGGGAGCAGCAATCAGCCCCAGCATTTT.

The chain has TRBV19 and TRBJ2-7, with 9 bases identical to TRBD1. The CDR3 totals 14 residues. V shed 5 bases, J shed 3 bases, and the junction held 5 bases outside the gene matches. The germline V gene has CDR1 LNHDA and CDR2 SQIVND (reference sequence). In DNA form, the CDR3 reads TGTGCCAGTAGTCCGAGACAGGGGGACTACGAGCAGTACTTC. Translating gives CASSPRQGDYEQYF.

J is TRBJ1-1 and V is TRBV5-1, with D hard to call. Per germline, CDR1 SGHRS and CDR2 YFSETQ. The ends were cut back, 2 bases at V and 0 bases at J, with 8 bases in the middle. The CDR3 contains 14 residues. For the CDR3, the DNA is TGCGCCAGCAGCTTCATGGTGATGAACACTGAAGCTTTCTTT. This gives the protein CASSFMVMNTEAFF.

The V gene is TRBV11-2, the J gene TRBJ1-1, with 10 nucleotides matching TRBD1. The CDR3 is 14 amino acids. Germline-derived CDR1 and CDR2 are SGHAT and FQNNGV. Unmatched junction bases numbered 3, after V lost 4 bases and J lost 4 bases. CDR3 sequence reads: CASSYGTGVTEAFF. The CDR3 DNA reads as TGTGCCAGCAGCTACGGGACAGGGGTCACTGAAGCTTTCTTT. Based on the CDR3 plus reference TRBV11-2 and TRBJ1-1, the full variable domain is EAGVAQSPRYKIIEKRQSVAFWCNPISGHATLYWYQQILGQGPKLLIQFQNNGVVDDSQLPKDRFSAERLKGVDSTLKIQPAKLEDSAVYLCASSYGTGVTEAFFGQGTRLTVV.

The V gene is TRBV28, the J gene TRBJ2-1; the D is unclear. Per the germline V gene, CDR1 is MDHEN and CDR2 is SYDVKM. The V gene lost 6 bases and the J gene lost 0 bases, with 6 bases spanning the gap. The CDR3 runs 13 residues. The CDR3 sequence is CASSPSSYNEQFF. For the CDR3, the DNA is TGTGCCAGCAGCCCCAGCTCCTACAATGAGCAGTTCTTC.

CDR3 protein: CASSRGQVDEKLFF. CDR3 nucleotides: TGTGCCAGCAGCCGAGGACAGGTCGACGAAAAACTGTTTTTT. This chain connects TRBV5-6 to TRBJ1-4; 7 nucleotides agree with TRBD1. This CDR3 region has 14 residues. Germline V CDR1 and CDR2: SGHDT, YYEEEE. J lost 8 bases, V lost 4 bases, and 8 bases had no gene match.

The count of this clone is one. This chain joins TRBV28 and TRBJ2-7; D ambiguous. V was pared by 4 bases and J by 3 bases, with 4 bases between. The CDR3 is 11 residues long. CDR1 is MDHEN and CDR2 is SYDVKM in the germline V gene. CDR3 in amino acids: CASSSNYEQYF. CDR3 in DNA: TGTGCCAGCAGTTCTAACTACGAGCAGTACTTC.

V usage is TRBV3-1 (or the pseudogene TRBV3-2) and J usage is TRBJ2-2; D perhaps matches TRBD2 (6 bases). The CDR3 is 15 residues long. V shed 4 bases and J shed 4 bases, with 13 bases lying between them. Germline-derived CDR1 and CDR2 are LGHDT and YNNKEL (reference sequence). The CDR3 here is CASSRVGGPTGELFF. The CDR3 coding sequence is TGTGCCAGCAGCCGGGTCGGGGGACCCACCGGGGAGCTGTTTTTT.